A selection of T cell receptor beta chains follows, all from one sample in a study of T-cell reconstitution after alpha-beta-depleted transplantation in children. TCRdb used MiXCR to reprocess the PCR reads, holding one entry per CDR3 protein. The table includes approximately 430,000 distinct CDR3 sequences, around 15% detected once. The sequences come from PBMCs, mostly from graft donor cells, collected 360 days after TCRalphabeta/CD19-depleted stem cell transplant. The receptors were sampled from a boy in the first two years of life who had a stem cell transplant for Wiskott-Aldrich syndrome, so the T cells may come from the graft donor. Each CDR3 is given with its conserved first and last residue. A D gene is named only where the DNA matches it firmly. Size tells how often a clone was seen (once, few, many) or the class of an expanded clone, and some rows leave it out.

TRBD1 | TRBJ2-7 | - | TRBV7-2 | TGTGCCAGCAGCTTTGCCAGGGGGCTTGAGCAGTACTTC | CASSFARGLEQYF
TRBD2 | TRBJ2-7 | - | TRBV5-1 | TGCGCCAGCAGCAATCGACTAGCGGGGGGTCCGGGCGAGCAGTACTTC | CASSNRLAGGPGEQYF
- | TRBJ2-7 | few | TRBV25-1 | TGTGCCAGCAGTGCGGTACACCGTCCCTACGAGCAGTACTTC | CASSAVHRPYEQYF
TRBD2 | TRBJ2-1 | - | TRBV25-1 | TGTGCCAGCAGTGAAGTCAAACTAGCGGGATTGAATGAGCAGTTCTTC | CASSEVKLAGLNEQFF
- | TRBJ1-5 | - | TRBV12-3/TRBV12-4 | TGTGCCAGCAGTTTAGGGTCAGGGGATAGCAATCAGCCCCAGCATTTT | CASSLGSGDSNQPQHF
- | TRBJ2-7 | - | TRBV7-2 | TGTGCCAGCAGCTTACCGGGATCCCGATCCTACGAGCAGTACTTC | CASSLPGSRSYEQYF
- | TRBJ2-2 | few | TRBV6-2/TRBV6-3 | TGTGCCAGCAGCACGCTCCAAAACACCGGGGAGCTGTTTTTT | CASSTLQNTGELFF
TRBD2 | TRBJ2-1 | few | TRBV29-1 | TGCAGCGTGGAGACTAGCGGGAGGGTACAGTTCTTC | CSVETSGRVQFF
- | TRBJ2-7 | - | TRBV27 | TGTGCCAGCAGTTTACAGGGGCGGTCCCTCTACGAGCAGTACTTC | CASSLQGRSLYEQYF
- | TRBJ2-1 | - | TRBV5-6 | TGTGCCAGCAGCGACAAAAGGGGCGCCTACAATGAGCAGTTCTTC | CASSDKRGAYNEQFF
- | TRBJ2-3 | - | TRBV3-1 | TGTGCCAGCAGCCATGCCGGACAGGGGAGATGGAGAGGTCCGAGCGGGGGAAGCACAGATACGCAGTATTTT | CASSHAGQGRWRGPSGGSTDTQYF
TRBD2 | TRBJ2-2 | - | TRBV30 | TGTGCCTGGAGTGGACTAGCGGGAATTTACAACACCGGGGAGCTGTTTTTT | CAWSGLAGIYNTGELFF
- | TRBJ2-1 | - | TRBV5-5 | TGTGCCAGCAGCTTTCGGGGCCCCCAATACAATGAGCAGTTCTTC | CASSFRGPQYNEQFF
- | TRBJ2-1 | - | TRBV27 | TGTGCCACCCTGGACAGATACAATGAGCAGTTCTTC | CATLDRYNEQFF
- | TRBJ2-4 | few | TRBV4-1 | TGCGCCAGCAGCAGTTGGGGGTTAGGGATAGCCAAAAACATTCAGTACTTC | CASSSWGLGIAKNIQYF
- | TRBJ2-7 | - | TRBV14 | TGTGCCAGCAGCCAAGAACTCCGGACACCTTTGTACGAGCAGTACTTC | CASSQELRTPLYEQYF
TRBD2 | TRBJ2-3 | - | TRBV3-1 | TGTGCCAGCAGCCAAGATCCCCTAGCGGCGCACTTCACAGATACGCAGTATTTT | CASSQDPLAAHFTDTQYF
- | TRBJ2-5 | few | TRBV2 | TGTGCCAGCAACGACCAGGGGGGTAGGGAGACCCAGTACTTC | CASNDQGGRETQYF
TRBD1 | TRBJ2-2 | few | TRBV7-9 | TGTGCCAGCAGCTTAGCCCGAGACAGGGGCACCGGGGAGCTGTTTTTT | CASSLARDRGTGELFF
- | TRBJ2-1 | - | TRBV5-6 | TGTGCCAGCAGCTTAAACTATAACTACAATGAGCAGTTCTTC | CASSLNYNYNEQFF
TRBD2 | TRBJ2-1 | - | TRBV10-3 | TGTGCCATCAAGGGGACTAGCGGACTAAACTACAATGAGCAGTTCTTC | CAIKGTSGLNYNEQFF
- | TRBJ1-4 | few | TRBV4-3 | TGCGCCAGCAGCCAAAGGGCGGGGGCAGGAGGGGAAAAACTGTTTTTT | CASSQRAGAGGEKLFF
- | TRBJ2-7 | few | TRBV6-2/TRBV6-3 | TGTGCCAGCAAATTGACTAGGCCCTACGAGCAGTACTTC | CASKLTRPYEQYF
TRBD2 | TRBJ2-2 | few | TRBV10-2 | TGCGCCAGCAGTGAAGGACTAGCGGGCAGGTCCGGGGAGCTGTTTTTT | CASSEGLAGRSGELFF
- | TRBJ2-2 | many | TRBV11-2 | TGTGCCAGCAGCTTACTGTTAAACACCGGGGAGCTGTTTTTT | CASSLLLNTGELFF
- | TRBJ2-1 | - | TRBV12-3/TRBV12-4 | TGTGCCAGCAGTCCCTTTGGCAATGAGCAGTTCTTC | CASSPFGNEQFF
- | TRBJ2-7 | many | TRBV12-3/TRBV12-4 | TGTGCCAGCAGTTTGATTGGATCCTACGAGCAGTACTTC | CASSLIGSYEQYF
- | TRBJ1-2 | - | TRBV24-1 | TGTGCCACCAGTGATTGGGTCGGGGATCACTATGGCTACACCTTC | CATSDWVGDHYGYTF
- | TRBJ2-5 | - | TRBV10-3 | TGTGCCACCAAGGGACTGGGGGAGACCCAGTACTTC | CATKGLGETQYF
TRBD1 | TRBJ2-5 | few | TRBV18 | TGTGCCAGCTCACCGTCCGGGACAGGGGGTGAGACCCAGTACTTC | CASSPSGTGGETQYF
- | TRBJ2-5 | few | TRBV7-2 | TGTGCCAGCAGCCCGAAGAACCAAGAGACCCAGTACTTC | CASSPKNQETQYF
- | TRBJ2-1 | - | TRBV12-3/TRBV12-4 | TGTGCCAGCAGTTTCGGGGCCCCCTACAATGAGCAGTTCTTC | CASSFGAPYNEQFF
- | TRBJ2-1 | - | TRBV10-1 | TGCGCCAGCAGTGTTAGCTCCGCGGGCGGGGACAATGAGCAGTTCTTC | CASSVSSAGGDNEQFF
- | TRBJ1-5 | few | TRBV6-2/TRBV6-3 | TGTGCCAGCAGTTACGGGCGTGGGGATCAGCCCCAGCATTTT | CASSYGRGDQPQHF
TRBD1 | TRBJ2-5 | few | TRBV10-3 | TGTGCCATCAGTGAGTGTACCCCGGGACAGATACAAGAGACCCAGTACTTC | CAISECTPGQIQETQYF
TRBD1 | TRBJ2-7 | few | TRBV27 | TGTGCCAGCAGGCGACAGGGTCCGTACGAGCAGTACTTC | CASRRQGPYEQYF
- | TRBJ2-5 | once | TRBV7-2 | TGTGCCAGCAGCTCCCGACCCCTCCAAGAGACCCAGTACTTC | CASSSRPLQETQYF
- | TRBJ2-6 | few | TRBV24-1 | TGTGCCACCAGTGACCCAGGACCGCTCGAAGCCAACGTCCTGACTTTC | CATSDPGPLEANVLTF
- | TRBJ2-7 | few | TRBV9 | TGTGCCAGCAGCGTAGCAATAACTCCGGGAGAGCAGTACTTC | CASSVAITPGEQYF
- | TRBJ1-2 | few | TRBV29-1 | TGCAGCGTTTTGGGAGGGTTCGGCTACACCTTC | CSVLGGFGYTF
- | TRBJ2-7 | many | TRBV28 | TGTGCCAGCAGTTCTCCCCGGGCAGGGAGAGGCTACGAGCAGTACTTC | CASSSPRAGRGYEQYF
- | TRBJ2-1 | few | TRBV10-3 | TGTGCCATCAGTGAGTCGGATCGAAGTGATGAGCAGTTCTTC | CAISESDRSDEQFF
- | TRBJ1-6 | once | TRBV29-1 | TGCAGCGTTGGGGTTGATTCACCCCTCCACTTT | CSVGVDSPLHF
TRBD1 | TRBJ2-2 | many | TRBV5-1 | TGCGCCAGCAGCTTGTTGTCCGGGACAGGGGACACCGGGGAGCTGTTTTTT | CASSLLSGTGDTGELFF
TRBD1 | TRBJ2-6 | few | TRBV12-3/TRBV12-4 | TGTGCCAGCAGTTGGGGGACAGGGACTGGGGCCAACGTCCTGACTTTC | CASSWGTGTGANVLTF
TRBD2 | TRBJ2-2 | - | TRBV10-3 | TGTGCCATCAGGTCTCGAACCACTAGCGGGTCCACCGGGGAGCTGTTTTTT | CAIRSRTTSGSTGELFF
- | TRBJ2-1 | few | TRBV7-2 | TGTGCCAGCAGGTGGCTTGGGGGTATCAATGAGCAGTTCTTC | CASRWLGGINEQFF
- | TRBJ2-1 | few | TRBV4-1 | TGCGCCAGCAGCCAAGTGGTTAGCGATGAGCAGTTCTTC | CASSQVVSDEQFF
- | TRBJ1-2 | few | TRBV5-1 | TGCGCCAGCAGCTTTTTGGACAGAAACTATGGCTACACCTTC | CASSFLDRNYGYTF
- | TRBJ2-2 | many | TRBV5-1 | TGTGCCAGCAGTTGGGGGAACACCGGGGAGCTGTTTTTT | CASSWGNTGELFF
- | TRBJ2-3 | few | TRBV6-1 | TGTGCCAGCAGGCGACCTAGCACAGATACGCAGTATTTT | CASRRPSTDTQYF
TRBD1 | TRBJ1-2 | few | TRBV7-6 | TGTGCCAGCAGCTATAGAGGGGACAGGGTCACCTTC | CASSYRGDRVTF
- | TRBJ1-1 | - | TRBV7-9 | TGTGCCAGCAGCTTAGTTGCAGGGTTGGGGAACACTGAAGCTTTCTTT | CASSLVAGLGNTEAFF
- | TRBJ2-3 | - | TRBV10-3 | TGTGCCATCAGTGCATCGGGAACAGATACGCAGTATTTT | CAISASGTDTQYF
TRBD1 | TRBJ2-1 | - | TRBV5-1 | TGCGCCAGCAGTGTCACAGGGGAGACGTACAATGAGCAGTTCTTC | CASSVTGETYNEQFF